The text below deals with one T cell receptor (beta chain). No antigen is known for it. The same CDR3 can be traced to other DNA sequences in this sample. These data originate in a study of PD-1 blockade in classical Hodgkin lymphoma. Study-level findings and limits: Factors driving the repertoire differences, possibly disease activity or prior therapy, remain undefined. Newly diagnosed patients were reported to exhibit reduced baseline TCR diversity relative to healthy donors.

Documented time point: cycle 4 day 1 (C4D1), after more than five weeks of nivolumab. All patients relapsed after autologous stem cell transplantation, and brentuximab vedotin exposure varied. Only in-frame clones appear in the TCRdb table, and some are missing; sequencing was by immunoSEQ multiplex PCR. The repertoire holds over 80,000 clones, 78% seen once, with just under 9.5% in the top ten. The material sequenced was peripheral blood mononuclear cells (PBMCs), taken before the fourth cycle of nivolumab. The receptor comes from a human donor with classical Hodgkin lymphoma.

The CDR3 loop reads CASSYSVGEQYF. In DNA, the CDR3 is TGTGCCAGCAGTTACTCGGTAGGAGAGCAGTACTTC. The rearrangement links TRBV6-6 to TRBJ2-7; D gene ambiguous. The germline CDR1 and CDR2 sequences are MNHNY and SVGAGI (reference sequence). This CDR3 has 12 amino acids. Trimming removed 0 bases at V and 7 bases at J, with 7 bases between.